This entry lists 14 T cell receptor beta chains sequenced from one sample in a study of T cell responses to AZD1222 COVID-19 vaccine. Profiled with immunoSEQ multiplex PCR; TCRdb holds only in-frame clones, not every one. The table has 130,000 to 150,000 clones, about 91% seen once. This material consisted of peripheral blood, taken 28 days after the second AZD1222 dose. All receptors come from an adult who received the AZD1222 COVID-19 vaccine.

CDR3 residues: CASGLVPQGSSGNTIYF. The CDR3 DNA reads as TGTGCTAGTGGTTTGGTACCTCAAGGGAGTTCTGGAAACACCATATATTTT. The chain joins TRBV12-5 to TRBJ1-3; D unclear. There are 17 residues in the CDR3. Trimming took 0 bases from V and 1 from J, leaving 13 bases between them. Germline lookup yields CDR1 LGHNT and CDR2 FRNRAP.

CDR3 in amino acids: CASITGAGNTIYF. In nucleotides, the CDR3 is TGTGCCAGCATCACGGGTGCTGGAAACACCATATATTTT. The rearrangement joins TRBV2 to TRBJ1-3; the D is unclear. V was shortened by 7 bases and J by 2 bases, with 9 bases between the two germline ends. This CDR3 contains 13 residues. Germline assignment: CDR1 SNHLY and CDR2 FYNNEI.

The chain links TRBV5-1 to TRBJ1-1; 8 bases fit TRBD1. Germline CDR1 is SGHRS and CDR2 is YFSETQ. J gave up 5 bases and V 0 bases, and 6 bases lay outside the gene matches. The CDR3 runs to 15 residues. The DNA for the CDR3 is TGCGCCAGCAGCTTGGGAGGACAGGGAGAGACTGAAGCTTTCTTT. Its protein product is CASSLGGQGETEAFF.

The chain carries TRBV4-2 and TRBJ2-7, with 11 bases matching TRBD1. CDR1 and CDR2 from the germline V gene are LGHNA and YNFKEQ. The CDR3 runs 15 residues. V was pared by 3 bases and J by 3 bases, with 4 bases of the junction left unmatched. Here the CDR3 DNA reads TGTGCCAGCAGCCAGCCGGGACAGGGGGTCTACGAGCAGTACTTC. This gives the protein CASSQPGQGVYEQYF.

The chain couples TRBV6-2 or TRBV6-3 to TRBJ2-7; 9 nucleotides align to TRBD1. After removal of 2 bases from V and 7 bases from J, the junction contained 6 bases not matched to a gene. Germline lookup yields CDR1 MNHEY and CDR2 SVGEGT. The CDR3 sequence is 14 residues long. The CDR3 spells CASSYTGQGGEQYF. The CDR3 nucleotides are TGTGCCAGCAGTTACACGGGACAGGGTGGAGAGCAGTACTTC.

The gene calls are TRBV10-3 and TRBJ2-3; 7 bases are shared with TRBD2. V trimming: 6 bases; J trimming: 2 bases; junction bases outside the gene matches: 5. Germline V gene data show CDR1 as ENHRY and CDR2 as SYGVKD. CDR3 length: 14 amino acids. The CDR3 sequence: CAIRGLGNTDTQYF. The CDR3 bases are TGTGCCATCAGAGGACTAGGAAACACAGATACGCAGTATTTT.

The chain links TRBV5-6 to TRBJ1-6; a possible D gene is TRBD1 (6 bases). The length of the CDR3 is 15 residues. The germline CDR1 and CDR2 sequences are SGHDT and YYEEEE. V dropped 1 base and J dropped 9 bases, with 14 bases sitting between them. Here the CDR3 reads CASSLNTGLTSPLHF. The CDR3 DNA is TGTGCCAGCAGCTTGAACACAGGGTTGACTTCACCCCTCCACTTT.

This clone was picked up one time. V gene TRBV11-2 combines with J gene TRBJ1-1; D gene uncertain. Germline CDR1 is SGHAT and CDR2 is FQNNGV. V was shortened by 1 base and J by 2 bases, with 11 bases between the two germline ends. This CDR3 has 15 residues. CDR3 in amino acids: CASSLGEGRNTEAFF. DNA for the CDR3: TGTGCCAGCAGCTTAGGGGAAGGCAGAAACACTGAAGCTTTCTTT.

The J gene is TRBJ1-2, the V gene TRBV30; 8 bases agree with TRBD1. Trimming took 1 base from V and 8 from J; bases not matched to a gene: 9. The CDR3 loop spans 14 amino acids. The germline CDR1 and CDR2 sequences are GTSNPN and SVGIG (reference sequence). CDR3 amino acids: CAWSEVTGAGGYTF. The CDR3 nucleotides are TGTGCCTGGAGTGAGGTGACAGGGGCCGGCGGCTACACCTTC. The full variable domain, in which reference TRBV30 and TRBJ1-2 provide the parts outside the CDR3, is SQTIHQWPATLVQPVGSPLSLECTVEGTSNPNLYWYRQAAGRGLQLLFYSVGIGQISSEVPQNLSASRPQDRQFILSSKKLLLSDSGFYLCAWSEVTGAGGYTFGSGTRLTVV.

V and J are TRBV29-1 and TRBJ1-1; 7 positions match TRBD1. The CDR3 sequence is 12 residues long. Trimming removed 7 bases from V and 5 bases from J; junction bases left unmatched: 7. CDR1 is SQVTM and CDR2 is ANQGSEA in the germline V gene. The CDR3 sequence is CSALRGGTEAFF. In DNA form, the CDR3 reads TGCAGCGCCCTCAGGGGGGGTACTGAAGCTTTCTTT.

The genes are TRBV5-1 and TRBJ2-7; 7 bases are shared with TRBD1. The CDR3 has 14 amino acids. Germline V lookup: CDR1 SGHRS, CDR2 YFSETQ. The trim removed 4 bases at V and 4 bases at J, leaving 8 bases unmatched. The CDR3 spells CASSPTTGEYEQYF. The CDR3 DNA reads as TGCGCCAGCAGCCCAACTACAGGGGAGTACGAGCAGTACTTC.

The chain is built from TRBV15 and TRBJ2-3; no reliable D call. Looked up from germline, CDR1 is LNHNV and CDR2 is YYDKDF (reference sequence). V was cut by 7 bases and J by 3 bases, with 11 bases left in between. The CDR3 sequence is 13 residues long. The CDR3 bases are TGTGCCACCAAAAATGGCGGTACAGATACGCAGTATTTT. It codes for CATKNGGTDTQYF.

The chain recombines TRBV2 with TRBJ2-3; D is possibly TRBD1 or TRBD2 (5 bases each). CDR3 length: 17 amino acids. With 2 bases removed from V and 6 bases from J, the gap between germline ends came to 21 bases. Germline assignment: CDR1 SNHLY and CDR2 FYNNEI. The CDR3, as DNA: TGTGCCAGCAGTGAACCTGGGAGTAAGCCAGGGTCGGATACGCAGTATTTT. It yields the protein CASSEPGSKPGSDTQYF. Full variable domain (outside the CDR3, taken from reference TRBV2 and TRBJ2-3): EPEVTQTPSHQVTQMGQEVILRCVPISNHLYFYWYRQILGQKVEFLVSFYNNEISEKSEIFDDQFSVERPDGSNFTLKIRSTKLEDSAMYFCASSEPGSKPGSDTQYFGPGTRLTVL.

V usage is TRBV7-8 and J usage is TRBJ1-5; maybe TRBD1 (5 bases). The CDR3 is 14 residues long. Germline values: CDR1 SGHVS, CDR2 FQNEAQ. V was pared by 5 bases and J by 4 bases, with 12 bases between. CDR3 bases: TGTGCCAGCAGCACGATGGGGGGGAATCAGCCCCAGCATTTT. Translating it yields CASSTMGGNQPQHF. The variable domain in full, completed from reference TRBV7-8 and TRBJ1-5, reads GAGVSQSPRYKVAKRGQDVALRCDPISGHVSLFWYQQALGQGPEFLTYFQNEAQLDKSGLPSDRFFAERPEGSVSTLKIQRTQQEDSAVYLCASSTMGGNQPQHFGDGTRLSIL.